Listed below are T cell receptor beta chains from one sample, sequenced in a study of identical twins. TCRdb re-analysed the 5' RACE reads in MiXCR, keeping a single row per CDR3 protein. The sample carries around 670,000 distinct CDR3 sequences, approximately 6.1% recorded once. The sequenced material came from naive T cells sorted from blood. The receptor source for this set is a man younger than 35 in good health. The CDR3 runs from the conserved cysteine through the conserved F or W. The D gene is left open where the match is weak. Clone size is given for some rows only: seen once, a few or many times, or a class if the clone is expanded.

CDR3 protein	CDR3 DNA	J gene	clone size	V gene	CDR3 length	D gene
CSARDLLAGRTDTQYF	TGCAGTGCTAGAGATCTACTAGCGGGGCGCACAGATACGCAGTATTTT	TRBJ2-3	many	TRBV20-1	16	TRBD2
CASSLGPFTDTQYF	TGTGCCAGCAGCTTAGGACCTTTTACAGATACGCAGTATTTT	TRBJ2-3	many	TRBV7-2	14	.
CASSPGELETQYF	TGTGCCAGCAGCCCAGGGGAGTTGGAGACCCAGTACTTC	TRBJ2-5	few	TRBV7-2	13	.
CASSYGVAGVLLGNEQFF	TGTGCCAGCAGTTACGGGGTAGCGGGAGTTTTGTTAGGCAATGAGCAGTTCTTC	TRBJ2-1	few	TRBV6-5	18	TRBD2
CATSLGPDTEAFF	TGTGCCACCAGCTTAGGTCCCGACACTGAAGCTTTCTTT	TRBJ1-1	.	TRBV15	13	.
CASSLGAQGVEAQYF	TGTGCCAGCAGCTTGGGAGCCCAAGGTGTAGAGGCCCAGTACTTC	TRBJ2-5	few	TRBV5-5	15	.
CASTLTVNNEQFF	TGTGCCAGCACCTTGACGGTAAACAATGAGCAGTTCTTC	TRBJ2-1	few	TRBV28	13	.
CATSRGAYEQYF	TGTGCCACCTCCCGGGGGGCCTACGAGCAGTACTTC	TRBJ2-7	many	TRBV28	12	TRBD2
CAIRHPGLAGTGELFF	TGTGCCATCAGGCACCCAGGACTAGCGGGCACCGGGGAGCTGTTTTTT	TRBJ2-2	many	TRBV10-3	16	TRBD2
CASSYTGGLGETQYF	TGTGCCAGCAGCTACACCGGGGGACTAGGGGAGACCCAGTACTTC	TRBJ2-5	few	TRBV7-9	15	TRBD2
CSSPGLAATKVRYEQFF	TGCAGTTCCCCGGGACTAGCGGCCACAAAGGTTCGTTATGAGCAGTTCTTC	TRBJ2-1	.	TRBV20-1	17	TRBD2
CSVADRGSGELFF	TGCAGCGTAGCCGACAGGGGATCCGGGGAGCTGTTTTTT	TRBJ2-2	many	TRBV29-1	13	TRBD1
CAISVSGEETQYF	TGTGCCATCAGTGTATCAGGGGAAGAGACCCAGTACTTC	TRBJ2-5	many	TRBV10-3	13	.
CASAPTRTSETLYF	TGTGCCAGCGCCCCAACTAGAACGTCAGAGACCCTGTACTTC	TRBJ2-5	.	TRBV2	14	.
CASSYVASGTGELFF	TGTGCCAGCAGTTACGTCGCTAGCGGGACCGGGGAGCTGTTTTTT	TRBJ2-2	few	TRBV6-5	15	TRBD2
CAIRGRGQAGANVLTF	TGTGCCATCAGAGGACGGGGACAGGCTGGGGCCAACGTCCTGACTTTC	TRBJ2-6	.	TRBV10-3	16	TRBD1
CSATTQAAYEQYF	TGCAGTGCTACCACACAGGCCGCCTACGAGCAGTACTTC	TRBJ2-7	few	TRBV20-1	13	.
CASSLTQDSYNEQFF	TGTGCCAGCAGCTTAACTCAAGATTCCTACAATGAGCAGTTCTTC	TRBJ2-1	.	TRBV11-1	15	.
CASDGGRAESQQFF	TGTGCCAGCGATGGCGGGAGGGCAGAGTCACAGCAGTTCTTC	TRBJ2-1	many	TRBV28	14	TRBD2
CASSKDSSNSPLHF	TGTGCCAGCAGCAAAGACAGCTCTAATTCACCCCTCCACTTT	TRBJ1-6	.	TRBV6-1	14	.
CASSKKVRGSGNEQFF	TGTGCCAGCAGCAAGAAGGTGCGGGGGTCCGGAAATGAGCAGTTCTTC	TRBJ2-1	few	TRBV11-2	16	TRBD2
CASSVTSGIANEQFF	TGCGCCAGCAGCGTAACTAGCGGGATAGCCAATGAGCAGTTCTTC	TRBJ2-1	many	TRBV5-1	15	TRBD2
CASSDSGHQETQYF	TGTGCCAGCAGTGACTCCGGACACCAAGAGACCCAGTACTTC	TRBJ2-5	.	TRBV6-5	14	.
CASSARGVLYGYTF	TGTGCCAGCAGTGCTCGAGGTGTACTCTATGGCTACACCTTC	TRBJ1-2	many	TRBV25-1	14	.
CASSYPTAGEQFF	TGTGCCAGCAGTTACCCAACAGCGGGAGAGCAGTTCTTC	TRBJ2-1	few	TRBV6-6	13	TRBD2
CASSRAARATNEKLFF	TGTGCCAGCAGCCGAGCTGCAAGGGCAACTAATGAAAAACTGTTTTTT	TRBJ1-4	many	TRBV4-2	16	.
CASAGIHNEQFF	TGTGCCAGCGCCGGGATCCACAATGAGCAGTTCTTC	TRBJ2-1	few	TRBV3-1	12	.
CASSSLPFRDEQFF	TGTGCCAGCAGCTCCCTCCCTTTTAGAGATGAGCAGTTCTTC	TRBJ2-1	.	TRBV7-9	14	.
CASSVEGGSYNEQFF	TGTGCCAGCAGCGTCGAGGGGGGCTCCTACAATGAGCAGTTCTTC	TRBJ2-1	.	TRBV9	15	.
CASSGRQGYSYEQYF	TGTGCCAGCAGCGGACGACAGGGATACTCCTACGAGCAGTACTTC	TRBJ2-7	.	TRBV7-2	15	TRBD1
CASSEWVTGDSNQPQHF	TGCGCCAGCAGTGAGTGGGTGACAGGGGATAGCAATCAGCCCCAGCATTTT	TRBJ1-5	many	TRBV10-2	17	TRBD1
CASSPGTGIRYGYTF	TGCGCCAGCAGCCCCGGGACAGGGATCCGCTATGGCTACACCTTC	TRBJ1-2	.	TRBV4-1	15	TRBD1
CATRGEAPDTQYF	TGTGCCACCAGAGGGGAGGCCCCAGATACGCAGTATTTT	TRBJ2-3	many	TRBV24-1	13	.
CAIGLAGVNEQFF	TGTGCCATAGGACTAGCGGGAGTCAATGAGCAGTTCTTC	TRBJ2-1	many	TRBV10-3	13	TRBD2
CASSRSQVTGTEAFF	TGTGCCAGCAGCCGATCTCAAGTTACAGGGACTGAAGCTTTCTTT	TRBJ1-1	few	TRBV4-2	15	.
CASSQDSGGKSYEQYF	TGTGCCAGCAGCCAAGATTCGGGCGGGAAGTCCTACGAGCAGTACTTC	TRBJ2-7	few	TRBV3-1	16	.
CASSQVSSGRVYEQYF	TGTGCCAGCAGCCAAGTCAGCAGCGGGAGGGTCTACGAGCAGTACTTC	TRBJ2-7	many	TRBV3-1	16	TRBD2
CASSLEGRGGELFF	TGCGCCAGCAGCTTGGAAGGCCGGGGAGGGGAGCTGTTTTTT	TRBJ2-2	.	TRBV5-1	14	.
CASSEGAGRDTQYF	TGTGCCAGCAGTGAAGGAGCGGGAAGGGATACGCAGTATTTT	TRBJ2-3	.	TRBV25-1	14	TRBD2
CASSSRMPYNEQFF	TGTGCCAGCAGCTCTAGAATGCCCTACAATGAGCAGTTCTTC	TRBJ2-1	many	TRBV12-3/TRBV12-4	14	.
CASSQDVNTEAFF	TGTGCCAGCAGCCAGGACGTGAACACTGAAGCTTTCTTT	TRBJ1-1	.	TRBV27	13	.
CASSGAATDTQYF	TGCGCCAGCAGCGGCGCAGCCACAGATACGCAGTATTTT	TRBJ2-3	.	TRBV5-1	13	.
CASSLDGANYGYTF	TGTGCCAGCAGTTTAGACGGTGCTAACTATGGCTACACCTTC	TRBJ1-2	many	TRBV12-3/TRBV12-4	14	.
CASSFAGTRQETQYF	TGCGCCAGCAGCTTTGCCGGGACCCGACAAGAGACCCAGTACTTC	TRBJ2-5	.	TRBV5-1	15	.
CASSFYGGTPNTGELFF	TGTGCCAGCAGCTTTTACGGCGGGACACCGAACACCGGGGAGCTGTTTTTT	TRBJ2-2	many	TRBV5-8	17	.
CASSQGGGMGSGNTIYF	TGCGCCAGCAGCCAAGGAGGCGGGATGGGCTCTGGAAACACCATATATTTT	TRBJ1-3	many	TRBV4-3	17	.
CASSQEWAGGSYNEQFF	TGCGCCAGCAGCCAAGAGTGGGCGGGAGGCTCCTACAATGAGCAGTTCTTC	TRBJ2-1	few	TRBV4-3	17	TRBD2
CASSPDGYTEAFF	TGCGCCAGCAGCCCCGACGGATACACTGAAGCTTTCTTT	TRBJ1-1	many	TRBV5-1	13	.
CSECEQGPRNYGYTF	TGCAGTGAATGTGAACAGGGGCCGCGAAACTATGGCTACACCTTC	TRBJ1-2	many	TRBV20-1	15	TRBD1
CASSPSANEQFF	TGTGCCAGCAGTCCCTCGGCCAATGAGCAGTTCTTC	TRBJ2-1	many	TRBV12-3/TRBV12-4	12	.
CASLGVPKQAGELFF	TGTGCCAGTCTAGGGGTCCCGAAACAGGCCGGGGAGCTGTTTTTT	TRBJ2-2	few	TRBV7-6	15	.
CASSPLAGRGNEQFF	TGTGCCAGCAGTCCTCTAGCGGGGCGTGGTAATGAGCAGTTCTTC	TRBJ2-1	many	TRBV6-1	15	TRBD2
CATKGQPGLAGGTQYF	TGTGCCACCAAGGGGCAACCGGGACTAGCGGGAGGCACGCAGTATTTT	TRBJ2-3	few	TRBV15	16	TRBD2
CASSLPPGQGANEQYF	TGTGCCAGCAGCTTACCCCCGGGACAGGGGGCCAACGAGCAGTACTTC	TRBJ2-7	.	TRBV7-9	16	TRBD1
CASSPRLAGLGSSYNEQFF	TGTGCCAGCAGTCCCCGTTTAGCGGGGCTAGGAAGCTCCTACAATGAGCAGTTCTTC	TRBJ2-1	.	TRBV25-1	19	TRBD2
CASSLGQGQETQYF	TGCGCCAGCAGCTTGGGACAGGGCCAAGAGACCCAGTACTTC	TRBJ2-5	many	TRBV5-1	14	TRBD1
CASSLVAGETRSINTGELFF	TGTGCCAGCAGCTTAGTAGCGGGAGAGACCAGATCGATAAACACCGGGGAGCTGTTTTTT	TRBJ2-2	many	TRBV11-1	20	TRBD2